This T cell receptor (beta chain) derives from a study of regulatory T cells in long-lasting Graves disease (dated by TCRdb to about 2021). Regarding the study in general: Persistent Graves' disease was defined as persistently positive TSH receptor autoantibodies together with antithyroid drug treatment for over 5 years. This study used TCR sequencing and RNA sequencing of peripheral blood to compare persistent Graves' disease patients against newly diagnosed Graves' disease patients. The study took place in China and was registered as a clinical trial. TCR sequencing covered some 13 persistent and approximately 20 newly diagnosed Graves' disease patients, around 33 samples in total. On average, persistent Graves' disease patients in the clinical cohort had been on antithyroid drugs for around 9.5 years. The paper as a whole reports these results and caveats: The study examined only peripheral blood because the primary lesion, thyroid tissue, could not be accessed. The authors noted that the small sample size was a limitation that may lower accuracy. Only the TCR beta chain was sequenced and analyzed. Persistent Graves' disease patients showed lower TCR Shannon entropy and fewer highly expanded clones than newly diagnosed patients, suggesting clonal expansion. Patients with persistent disease shared more public clonotypes (roughly 2,900) than newly diagnosed patients did (approximately 970). TRBV28, TRBJ1-2 and TRBJ2-5 were preferentially used in persistent disease, while TRBV20-1 and TRBJ2-1 were favored in newly diagnosed disease.

Library generation was performed with multiplex PCR. Sequencing was carried out with an Illumina HiSeq 4000. TCR beta libraries were built with iRepertoire HTBI primers and Arm-PCR amplification of CDR3 regions. PCR products were gel purified before sequencing. The original pipeline was this. A total of under 80 TRBV and some 15 TRBJ segments were identified across samples and were used for gene usage analysis of CDR3 amino acid clonotypes. COPE and FqMerger were used to merge the filtered high-quality paired reads into contigs. Contigs were aligned with BLAST to IMGT TRBV, TRBD and TRBJ reference genes, and CDR3 was defined per IMGT. Clonotypes above 0.1% frequency were classified as highly expanded clones. Shannon entropy served as the measure of repertoire diversity, while the Gini coefficient captured V-J evenness. A clonotype found in more than one individual was treated as public. Using fastp trimming at Q25 and MiXCR clonotype assembly, TCRdb reanalyzed the public sequencing data and kept in-frame beta chains. Rows are combined by CDR3 protein, so each entry shows the most common genes and DNA. TCRdb's processing, not the authors' own work, is the source of the V and J calls. The sample data list around 460,000 distinct CDR3 sequences, and about 20% of these were observed just once. The ten largest clones represent 10% to 15% of the sample.

The sample's time point label, decoded: persistent/refractory GD, antithyroid drugs over 5 years with positive TRAb. For both TCR sequencing and RNA sequencing, RNA was extracted from PBMCs using TRIzol. Graves' disease was diagnosed according to American Thyroid Association guidelines. Patients were recruited from an endocrinology department in Xi'an, China. Each patient gave 7.5 to 10 milliliters of peripheral blood, collected in an EDTA anticoagulant tube. PBMCs were isolated by Ficoll Paque Plus density gradient separation without further T cell sorting. RNA quality was checked with an Agilent 2100 Bioanalyzer and agarose gel, and concentration with a NanoDrop 2000. This clonotype showed up many times. What this receptor recognizes is not known. Base qualities are missing; no much larger clone stands one base away. Trimming takes 6 bases from V and 1 base from J, and the germline ends sit 10 bases apart. CDR3 length: 15 amino acids, cysteine to phenylalanine. Only the CDR3 DNA stays, 45 bases, in frame from base 1.

The TCR was taken from a female donor with Graves disease. The chain is encoded by TRBV12-3 or TRBV12-4 joined to TRBJ2-6; perhaps TRBD1 is the D gene, with 6 bases matching. Sequenced material: peripheral blood mononuclear cells (PBMCs), taken when the disease was refractory, from a patient treated with antithyroid drugs. DNA sequence: TGTGCCAGCAGCCTGACAGGTTCTGGGGCCAACGTCCTGACTTTC. Its protein is CASSLTGSGANVLTF.